A single T cell receptor (beta chain) is shown here with its context. This clonotype came up a few times. What antigen it recognizes has not been identified. Per-base qualities were not stored, and no clone one base away is much larger. Receptor libraries were prepared by RT-PCR. Sequenced using an Illumina HiSeq 2500. The raw public data were reprocessed by TCRdb itself: fastp quality trimming at Q25, MiXCR clonotype calling, in-frame beta chains only. Each record represents a unique CDR3 protein, reported with the most common genes and DNA among its rows. The sample yields about 700,000 distinct CDR3 sequences; more than 11% were counted once. 5.5% to 7% of the sample goes to the ten largest clones. The sample belongs to a study of response to subunit inactivated influenza vaccine (dated by TCRdb to the late 2010s). In terms of the full investigation: Deep quantitative T cell receptor repertoire profiling was used in the study to track responses to a trivalent subunit inactivated influenza vaccine. General conclusions and limits of the study: The authors suggested that each seasonal influenza vaccination may recruit only a limited number of new T cells.

The sequence derives from a man aged 50-59 years who received an inactivated influenza vaccine. Donor details come from another sample of the same person, matched by shared clones. The sample was PBMCs from blood, taken 14 to 15 days before vaccination.

The DNA is as follows: TGTGCCAGCAGTTTAGAGGGGGGGGGTTCAAACACTGAAGCTTTCTTT. This codes for CASSLEGGGSNTEAFF. The rearrangement combines TRBV12-3 or TRBV12-4 with TRBJ1-1; a weak D assignment points to TRBD1 (6 bases agree). Reading from cysteine to phenylalanine, the CDR3 counts 16 amino acids. The CDR3 DNA has 48 bases and is translated from base 1. V was cut back by 1 base and J by 2 bases, leaving a gap of 14 bases between them.